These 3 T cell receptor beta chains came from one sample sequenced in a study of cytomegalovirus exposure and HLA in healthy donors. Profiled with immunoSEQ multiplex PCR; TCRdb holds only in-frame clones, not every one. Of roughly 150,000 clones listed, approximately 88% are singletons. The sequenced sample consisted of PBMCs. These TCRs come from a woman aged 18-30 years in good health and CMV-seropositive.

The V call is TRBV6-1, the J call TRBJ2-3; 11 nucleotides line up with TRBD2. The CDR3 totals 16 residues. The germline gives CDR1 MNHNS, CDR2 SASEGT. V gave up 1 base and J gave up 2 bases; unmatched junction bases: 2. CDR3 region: CASSEDSGRATDTQYF. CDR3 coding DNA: TGTGCCAGCAGTGAAGATAGCGGGAGGGCCACAGATACGCAGTATTTT.

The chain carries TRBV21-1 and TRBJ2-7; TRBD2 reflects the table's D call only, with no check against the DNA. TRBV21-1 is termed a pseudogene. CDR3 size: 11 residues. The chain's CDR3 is CASSKNPGQYF. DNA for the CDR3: TGTGCCAGCAGCAAAAACCCCGGGCAGTACTTC.

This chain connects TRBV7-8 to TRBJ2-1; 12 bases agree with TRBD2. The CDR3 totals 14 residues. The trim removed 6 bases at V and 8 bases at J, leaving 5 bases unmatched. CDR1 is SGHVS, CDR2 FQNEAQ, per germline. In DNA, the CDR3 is TGTGCCAGCAGAGTGACTAGCGGGAGAGATGAGCAGTTCTTC. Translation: CASRVTSGRDEQFF.